What follows is one TCR beta chain and its context. It has no known antigen specificity. No base qualities exist here, and no much larger clone lies one base off it. This entry belongs to a study of Ad26.COV2.S vaccination and SARS-CoV-2 variants (dated by TCRdb to the early 2020s). Looking at the study overall: Vaccine-arm donors came from COV1001, a multicentre, randomized, double-blind, placebo-controlled phase I-IIa trial of Ad26.COV2.S in healthy adults. Ad26.COV2.S was given intramuscularly at 5x10^10 or 1x10^11 viral particles, as a single shot or as two shots 56 days apart. TCRbeta repertoire sequencing served as the tool for gauging how specific and how broad the SARS-CoV-2-reactive T cell receptors were following Ad26.COV2.S vaccination. A total of about 30 samples were included in the TCR-sequenced set, comprising around 19 Ad26.COV2.S vaccine recipients, 5 placebo recipients and 8 SARS-CoV-2 convalescent individuals. Trial participants were randomized into five groups of five, in which low-dose or high-dose Ad26.COV2.S was given once or twice, or placebo was given on both occasions. Blinding of investigators to trial group allocation was maintained during experiments and outcome assessment. What the research found in general, with its limitations: Non-spike TCR breadth was comparable between vaccine and placebo recipients, consistent with the vaccine containing only spike. The study was not powered to compare responses between vaccine doses or regimens. Ad26.COV2.S recipients had higher spike-specific TCR breadth than placebo recipients (P = 0.0014). The authors noted that the TCR breadth and depth analyses may have underestimated total T cell responses. After vaccination, substantial breadth of spike-specific CD8+ and CD4+ T cell responses was reported.

According to the germline V gene (reference sequence), CDR1 reads WNHNN and CDR2 reads SYGVQD. From cysteine to phenylalanine, the CDR3 is 15 amino acids long. Only the CDR3 part of the read is kept: 45 bases, read in frame from the first base. V sheds 3 bases and J sheds 7 bases, leaving 13 bases between their ends. The meaning of the sample's treatment or condition label: 15 to 20 received Ad26.COV2.S at low or high dose, single or two shots; 5 received placebo; per-sample allocation not given. For vaccine and placebo recipients, the sequenced repertoires came from samples collected on day 63 after the first injection. Cohort 1b enrolled about two dozen adults aged 18-55 years at a single site in Boston, USA, between 29 July and 7 August 2020. Ad26.COV2.S consisted of a replication-incompetent adenovirus type 26 vector by which a prefusion-stabilized SARS-CoV-2 spike protein from the original Wuhan strain was expressed.

The immunoSEQ Assay was used to sequence TCRbeta CDR3 regions. After extraction, genomic DNA underwent amplification by bias-controlled multiplex PCR, followed by high-throughput sequencing. On the study's bioinformatics: To quantify the absolute abundance of each unique TCRbeta CDR3 region, sequences were collapsed and filtered. T cell fraction was estimated by normalizing TCRbeta template counts to usable DNA, with usable DNA measured through amplification of reference genes found in all nucleated cells. Repertoire TCRs were annotated as SARS-CoV-2-specific when V gene, CDR3 amino acid sequence and J gene were exactly matched to a known reactive TCR set. The reference SARS-CoV-2 TCR set was derived from MIRA and filtered for enrichment in COVID-19-positive ImmuneCODE repertoires, a step that removed public or cross-reactive TCRs. Based on the MIRA antigens, annotated TCRs were further analysed at the level of specific ORF or position within ORF. Breadth was defined as annotated unique rearrangements over total unique productive rearrangements; depth was the summed frequency of those rearrangements. Two-sided Wilcoxon rank-sum tests were applied when comparing TCR breadth between groups. The table was pulled from immuneACCESS by TCRdb, which kept in-frame rearrangements only. Such tables lose some clones; where checked, under half of the loss comes from unresolved V genes, and the rest has no known cause. V, J and clone size are taken as reported in that table, and D and trimming were inferred from the DNA itself. This sample is represented by roughly 400,000 clones; about 90% of them were singletons. 1.5% to 2% of the sample rests with the top ten.

The TCR was taken from a person aged 18-65 years who received the Ad26.COV2.S COVID-19 vaccine or a placebo. This material consisted of peripheral blood, taken in a trial of Ad26.COV2.S vaccine versus placebo. This chain is built from TRBV10-1 and TRBJ1-6; perhaps TRBD1 is the D gene, with 6 bases matching. This receptor carries the CDR3 CASSDPGHLNSPLHF. Here is the DNA: TGCGCCAGCAGTGATCCGGGACACCTAAATTCACCCCTCCACTTT.